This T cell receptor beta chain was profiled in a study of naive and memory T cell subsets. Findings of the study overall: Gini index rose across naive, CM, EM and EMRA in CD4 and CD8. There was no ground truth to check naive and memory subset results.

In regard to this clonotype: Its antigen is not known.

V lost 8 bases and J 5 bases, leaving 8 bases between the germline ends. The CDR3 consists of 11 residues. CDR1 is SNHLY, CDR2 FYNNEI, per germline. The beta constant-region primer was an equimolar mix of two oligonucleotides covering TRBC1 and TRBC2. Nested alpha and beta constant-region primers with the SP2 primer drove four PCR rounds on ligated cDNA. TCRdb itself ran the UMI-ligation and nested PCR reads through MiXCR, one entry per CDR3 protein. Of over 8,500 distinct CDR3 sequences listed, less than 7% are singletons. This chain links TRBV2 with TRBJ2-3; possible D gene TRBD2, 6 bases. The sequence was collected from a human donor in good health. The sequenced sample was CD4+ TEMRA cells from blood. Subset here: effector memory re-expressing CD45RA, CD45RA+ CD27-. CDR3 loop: CASSGEDTQYF. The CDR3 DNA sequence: TGTGCCAGCTCGGGGGAAGATACGCAGTATTTT.